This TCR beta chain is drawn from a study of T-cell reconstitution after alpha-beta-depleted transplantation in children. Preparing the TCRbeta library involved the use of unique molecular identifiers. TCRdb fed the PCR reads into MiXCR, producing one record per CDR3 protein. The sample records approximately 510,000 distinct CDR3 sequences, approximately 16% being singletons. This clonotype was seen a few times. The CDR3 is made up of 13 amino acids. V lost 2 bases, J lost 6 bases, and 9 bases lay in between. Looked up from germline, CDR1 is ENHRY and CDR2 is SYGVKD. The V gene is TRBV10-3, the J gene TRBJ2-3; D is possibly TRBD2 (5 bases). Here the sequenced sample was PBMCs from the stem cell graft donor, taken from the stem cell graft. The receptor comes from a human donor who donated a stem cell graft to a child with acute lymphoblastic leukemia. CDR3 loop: CAISEGLLDTQYF. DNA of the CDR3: TGTGCCATCAGTGAGGGACTTCTGGATACGCAGTATTTT.